What follows are 22 T cell receptor beta chains derived from one specimen sequenced in a study of shared clonotypes between healthy human individuals. The table came from immunoSEQ multiplex PCR; TCRdb's copy has only in-frame clones and leaves some out. Among about 990,000 clones listed, about 80% were seen once. The sample consisted of memory CD4+ T cells from PBMCs. Subset noted: CD45RA-negative fraction. All receptors derive from a young man in good health. Some clones in this sample may be carry-over from other donors' samples.

CDR3 amino acids: CASSQTQFYNEQFF. DNA of the CDR3: TGTGCCAGCAGCCAAACACAGTTCTACAATGAGCAGTTCTTC. This sequence joins TRBV6-5 and TRBJ2-1; D remains unclear. This CDR3 is 14 amino acids long. The ends were cut back, 6 bases at V and 3 bases at J, with 12 bases in the middle. Per the germline V gene, CDR1 is MNHEY and CDR2 is SVGAGI.

A single count supports this clone. The J gene is TRBJ2-1, the V gene TRBV12-5; 8 bases agree with TRBD2. The junction had 8 bases not matched to a gene; V was cut back by 6 bases and J by 4 bases. The germline gives CDR1 LGHNT, CDR2 FRNRAP. The CDR3 is 15 amino acids. CDR3: CASGHGGVLYNEQFF. CDR3 nucleotides: TGTGCTAGTGGCCACGGGGGGGTTTTATACAATGAGCAGTTCTTC. The full variable domain, in which reference TRBV12-5 and TRBJ2-1 provide the parts outside the CDR3, is DARVTQTPRHKVTEMGQEVTMRCQPILGHNTVFWYRQTMMQGLELLAYFRNRAPLDDSGMPKDRFSAEMPDATLATLKIQPSEPRDSAVYFCASGHGGVLYNEQFFGPGTRLTVL.

DNA for the CDR3: TGTGCCAGCAGTTTAGGGCTAGCGGGAGTTGAGACCCAGTACTTC. Translation: CASSLGLAGVETQYF. The V gene is TRBV28, the J gene TRBJ2-5, with 10 bases aligning to TRBD2. Per the germline V gene, CDR1 is MDHEN and CDR2 is SYDVKM. Trimming took 2 bases from V and 5 from J; bases not matched to a gene: 5. CDR3 length: 15 amino acids.

V is TRBV7-3 and J is TRBJ2-5, with D maybe TRBD1 (5 bases). V was cut by 4 bases and J by 4 bases, with 16 bases left in between. From germline, CDR1 is SGHTA and CDR2 FQGTGA. The CDR3 length is 15 residues. The CDR3 here is CASSYNPGSVETQYF. The CDR3 DNA follows: TGTGCCAGCAGCTACAACCCAGGGTCAGTAGAGACCCAGTACTTC.

The chain employs TRBV11-2 and TRBJ2-1, with D unresolved. CDR3 size: 12 residues. The V and J ends lost 5 bases and 5 bases respectively, with 7 bases between them. Germline V lookup: CDR1 SGHAT, CDR2 FQNNGV. CDR3 bases: TGTGCCAGCAGCAGGGAACACAATGAGCAGTTCTTC. It is translated as CASSREHNEQFF.

In this sample, this clone turned up once. The V and J genes are TRBV28 and TRBJ1-1; D is ambiguous. Germline V gene sequence: CDR1 MDHEN, CDR2 SYDVKM. The ends were cut back, 6 bases at V and 4 bases at J, with 15 bases in the middle. The CDR3 runs to 14 residues. This CDR3 is CASRLENTFTEAFF. DNA of the CDR3: TGTGCCAGCAGATTAGAGAACACCTTCACTGAAGCTTTCTTT. Full variable domain (rest looked up from reference TRBV28 and TRBJ1-1): DVKVTQSSRYLVKRTGEKVFLECVQDMDHENMFWYRQDPGLGLRLIYFSYDVKMKEKGDIPEGYSVSREKKERFSLILESASTNQTSMYLCASRLENTFTEAFFGQGTRLTVV.

CDR3 residues: CASSLRGVNTEAFF. The CDR3 DNA reads TGTGCCAGCAGCTTGAGGGGCGTGAACACTGAAGCTTTCTTT. The chain recombines TRBV5-4 with TRBJ1-1; a possible D gene is TRBD1 (5 bases). The germline V and J ends were trimmed by 1 base and 0 bases, with 7 bases remaining between them. Germline loops: CDR1 SGHNT, CDR2 YYREEE (reference sequence). The CDR3 is 14 residues long.

The table lists this clone with many counts. This chain connects TRBV11-2 to TRBJ2-3; 9 bases are a match to TRBD2. The germline CDR1 and CDR2 sequences are SGHAT and FQNNGV. J was trimmed by 6 bases and V by 0 bases; bases with no gene match: 1. The CDR3 covers 14 residues. In DNA form, the CDR3 reads TGTGCCAGCAGCTTAGATAGCGGGAGTGATACGCAGTATTTT. Its protein is CASSLDSGSDTQYF.

This clone was seen more than once but under ten times. V gene TRBV19 combines with J gene TRBJ1-2; D is unclear. Germline assignment: CDR1 LNHDA and CDR2 SQIVND (reference sequence). V shed 5 bases and J shed 4 bases, with 8 bases lying between them. The CDR3 runs to 12 residues. Here the CDR3 reads CASSQDLYGYTF. The CDR3 region has the DNA TGTGCCAGTAGTCAGGACCTCTATGGCTACACCTTC.

The V gene is TRBV7-9, the J gene TRBJ1-5; 8 nucleotides agree with TRBD1. J lost 2 bases, V lost 5 bases, and 2 bases had no gene match. Germline V gene sequence: CDR1 SEHNR, CDR2 FQNEAQ (reference sequence). The CDR3 extends over 14 amino acids. The CDR3 sequence: CASSMGQGNQPQHF. The CDR3 DNA reads TGTGCCAGCAGCATGGGACAGGGCAATCAGCCCCAGCATTTT.

In this sample, this clone turned up a few times. This sequence joins TRBV6-5 and TRBJ2-7; D unclear. V lost 10 bases, J lost 0 bases, and 13 bases lay in between. Germline loops: CDR1 MNHEY, CDR2 SVGAGI. The CDR3 consists of 13 residues. CDR3 amino acids: CATHDAYSYEQYF. The DNA of the CDR3 is TGTGCCACCCATGACGCGTACTCCTACGAGCAGTACTTC.

This clone was detected only a few times. V usage is TRBV28 and J usage is TRBJ1-5, with TRBD1 as a possible D gene (5 bases). Looked up from germline, CDR1 is MDHEN and CDR2 is SYDVKM. V lost 6 bases and J 7 bases, leaving 13 bases between the germline ends. The CDR3 contains 13 residues. The CDR3 sequence is CASRTGDRQPQHF. CDR3 nucleotides: TGTGCCAGCAGGACGGGGGATAGGCAGCCCCAGCATTTT.

The gene calls are TRBV28 and TRBJ1-2; tentatively, D is TRBD1 (5 bases). The germline CDR1 and CDR2 sequences are MDHEN and SYDVKM. The ends were cut back, 6 bases at V and 3 bases at J, with 17 bases in the middle. This CDR3 region has 15 residues. The CDR3 reads CASSPPAGDYYGYTF. The CDR3, as DNA: TGTGCCAGCAGCCCCCCGGCGGGGGATTACTATGGCTACACCTTC.

This chain connects TRBV5-5 to TRBJ1-4, with TRBD1 matching over 8 bases. Germline values: CDR1 SGHKS, CDR2 YYEKEE (reference sequence). The V segment lost 2 bases and the J segment 8 bases; nucleotides outside the gene matches: 5. The CDR3 spans 14 residues. CDR3: CASSLRTGNEKLFF. The CDR3 coding sequence is TGTGCCAGCAGCTTAAGGACAGGGAACGAAAAACTGTTTTTT.

The rearrangement joins TRBV25-1 to TRBJ2-3; tentative D call: TRBD2 (6 bases). V was clipped by 3 bases and J by 4 bases, with 11 bases between them. Germline V gene data show CDR1 as MGHDK and CDR2 as SYGVNS. The CDR3 extends over 14 amino acids. CDR3 nucleotides: TGTGCCAGCAGTGATCCGGGAGCCTCAGATACGCAGTATTTT. This sequence encodes CASSDPGASDTQYF. Drawing the rest from reference TRBV25-1 and TRBJ2-3, the complete variable domain is EADIYQTPRYLVIGTGKKITLECSQTMGHDKMYWYQQDPGMELHLIHYSYGVNSTEKGDLSSESTVSRIRTEHFPLTLESARPSHTSQYLCASSDPGASDTQYFGPGTRLTVL.

The chain recombines TRBV6-5 with TRBJ2-4, with a possible D match to TRBD2 (6 bases). Between the trimmed V and J ends, which lost 6 bases and 7 bases, there was a span of 10 bases. The CDR3 contains 12 residues. Germline assignment: CDR1 MNHEY and CDR2 SVGAGI. CDR3 sequence: CASSLRGNIQYF. Written as DNA, the CDR3 is TGTGCCAGCAGCCTACGGGGGAACATTCAGTACTTC.

The rearrangement joins TRBV5-1 to TRBJ2-3; a weak D match, TRBD1 (5 bases). CDR3 length: 15 residues. Trimming left V 1 base short and J 3 bases short, with 12 bases between. Per germline, CDR1 SGHRS and CDR2 YFSETQ. The CDR3 coding sequence is TGCGCCAGCAGCTTGTATCCGGACAAAACAGATACGCAGTATTTT. Translation gives CASSLYPDKTDTQYF. The variable domain in full, with the rest retrieved from reference TRBV5-1 and TRBJ2-3, is KAGVTQTPRYLIKTRGQQVTLSCSPISGHRSVSWYQQTPGQGLQFLFEYFSETQRNKGNFPGRFSGRQFSNSRSEMNVSTLELGDSALYLCASSLYPDKTDTQYFGPGTRLTVL.

The chain uses TRBV5-1 and TRBJ1-1; possibly TRBD1 for D (6 bases). From germline, CDR1 is SGHRS and CDR2 YFSETQ. The CDR3 has 15 amino acids. V gave up 2 bases and J gave up 4 bases, with 15 bases separating them. CDR3 DNA sequence: TGCGCCAGCAGCTTAGAGGGGGGCTTGAGCACTGAAGCTTTCTTT. This gives the protein CASSLEGGLSTEAFF.

This chain connects TRBV29-1 to TRBJ2-5; tentative D call: TRBD2 (7 bases). The CDR3 loop spans 14 amino acids. V was clipped by 4 bases and J by 5 bases, with 17 bases between them. Germline assignment: CDR1 SQVTM and CDR2 ANQGSEA. The CDR3 DNA reads TGCAGCGTTGGCGGGTCGGGGGGCGGTGAGACCCAGTACTTC. This codes for CSVGGSGGGETQYF.

This clone was recorded only once. With only one base between it and a far larger clone, this is likely a read error. This rearrangement joins TRBV9 to TRBJ1-1; 8 bases map to TRBD1. The CDR3 spans 14 residues. Germline-derived CDR1 and CDR2 are SGDLS and YYNGEE. The CDR3 DNA is TGTGCCAGCAGCGTTTCTGACAGGGGCACTGAAACTTTCTTT. This encodes CASSVSDRGTETFF. Full variable domain (rest looked up from reference TRBV9 and TRBJ1-1): DSGVTQTPKHLITATGQRVTLRCSPRSGDLSVYWYQQSLDQGLQFLIQYYNGEERAKGNILERFSAQQFPDLHSELNLSSLELGDSALYFCASSVSDRGTETFFGQGTRLTVV.

The rearrangement joins TRBV5-1 to TRBJ2-7; 7 bases are shared with TRBD1. With 0 bases clipped from V and 11 bases from J, the junction kept 5 bases outside the gene matches. Germline CDR1 is SGHRS and CDR2 is YFSETQ. The CDR3 sequence is 12 residues long. The CDR3 reads CASSLGTGDKYF. CDR3 nucleotide sequence: TGCGCCAGCAGCTTGGGCACAGGGGATAAGTACTTC.

This clone appeared a single time. The rearrangement uses TRBV27 and TRBJ1-2, with a tentative D call TRBD1 (6 bases). Germline V gene lookup returns CDR1 MNHEY and CDR2 SMNVEV (reference sequence). The length of the CDR3 is 12 residues. The V gene lost 6 bases and the J gene lost 8 bases, with 13 bases spanning the gap. CDR3 residues: CASRRGAGGYTF. The CDR3 DNA reads as TGTGCCAGCAGGAGGGGGGCGGGGGGCTACACCTTC.